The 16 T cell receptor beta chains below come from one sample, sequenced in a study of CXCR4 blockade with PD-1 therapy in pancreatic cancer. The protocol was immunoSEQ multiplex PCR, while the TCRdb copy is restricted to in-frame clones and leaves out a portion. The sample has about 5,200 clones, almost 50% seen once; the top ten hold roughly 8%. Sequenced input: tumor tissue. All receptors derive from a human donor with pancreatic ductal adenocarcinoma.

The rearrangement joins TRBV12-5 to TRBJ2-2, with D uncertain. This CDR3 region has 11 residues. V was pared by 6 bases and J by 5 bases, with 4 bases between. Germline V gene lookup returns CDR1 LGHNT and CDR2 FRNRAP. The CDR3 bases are TGTGCTAGTGGGTGGACCGGGGAGCTGTTTTTT. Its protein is CASGWTGELFF.

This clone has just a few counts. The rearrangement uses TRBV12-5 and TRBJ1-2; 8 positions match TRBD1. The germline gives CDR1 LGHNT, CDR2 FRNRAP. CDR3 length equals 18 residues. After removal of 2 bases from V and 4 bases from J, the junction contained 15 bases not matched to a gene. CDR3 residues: CASGLSFTVAGGRYGYTF. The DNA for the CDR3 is TGTGCTAGTGGTTTGTCTTTTACTGTGGCAGGGGGCCGCTATGGCTACACCTTC.

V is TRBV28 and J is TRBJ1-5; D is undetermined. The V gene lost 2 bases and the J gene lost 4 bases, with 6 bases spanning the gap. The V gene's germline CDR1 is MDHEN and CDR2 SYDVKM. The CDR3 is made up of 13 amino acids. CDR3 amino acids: CASSLLGNQPQHF. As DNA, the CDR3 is TGTGCCAGCAGTTTACTCGGAAATCAGCCCCAGCATTTT.

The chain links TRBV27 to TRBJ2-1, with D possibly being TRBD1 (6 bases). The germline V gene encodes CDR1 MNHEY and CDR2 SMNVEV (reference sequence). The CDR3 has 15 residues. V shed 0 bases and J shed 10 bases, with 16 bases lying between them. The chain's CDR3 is CASSLSPTGSGEQFF. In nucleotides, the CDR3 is TGTGCCAGCAGTTTATCCCCCACAGGGTCAGGGGAGCAGTTCTTC.

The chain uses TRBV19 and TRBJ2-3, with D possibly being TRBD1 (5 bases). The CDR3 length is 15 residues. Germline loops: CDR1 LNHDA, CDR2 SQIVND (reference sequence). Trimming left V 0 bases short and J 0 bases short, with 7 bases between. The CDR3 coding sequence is TGTGCCAGTAGTATAGATCAGGGTAGCACAGATACGCAGTATTTT. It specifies CASSIDQGSTDTQYF.

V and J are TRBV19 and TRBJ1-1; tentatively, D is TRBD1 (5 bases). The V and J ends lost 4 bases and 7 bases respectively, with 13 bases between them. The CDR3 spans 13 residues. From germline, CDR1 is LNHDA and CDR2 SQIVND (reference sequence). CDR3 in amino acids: CASSSSTALEAFF. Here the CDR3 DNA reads TGTGCCAGTAGTAGTTCGACAGCGCTTGAAGCTTTCTTT.

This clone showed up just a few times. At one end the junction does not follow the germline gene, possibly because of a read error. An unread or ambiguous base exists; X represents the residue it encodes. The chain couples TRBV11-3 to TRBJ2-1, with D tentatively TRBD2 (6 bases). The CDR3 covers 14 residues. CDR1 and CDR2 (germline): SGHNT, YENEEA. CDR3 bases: TGTGCCAGCAGTGCGGGGTACTCCTAYAATGAGCAGTTCTTC. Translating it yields CASSAGYSXNEQFF. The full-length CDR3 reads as CASSAGYSYNEQFF.

CDR3: CASSLRGRGLASHTDTQYF. The CDR3 DNA follows: TGTGCCAGCAGCTTAAGAGGGAGGGGACTAGCGAGTCACACAGATACGCAGTATTTT. The gene calls are TRBV9 and TRBJ2-3; 10 positions match TRBD2. The junction had 16 bases not matched to a gene; V was cut back by 4 bases and J by 2 bases. The CDR3 loop spans 19 amino acids. The V gene's germline CDR1 is SGDLS and CDR2 YYNGEE.

The DNA for the CDR3 is TGTGCCAGCAGCTTGGAACTGAACTCCTACGAGCAGTACTTC. Its translation: CASSLELNSYEQYF. The chain employs TRBV11-3 and TRBJ2-7; D call uncertain. Germline-derived CDR1 and CDR2 are SGHNT and YENEEA. This CDR3 has 14 residues. The V gene lost 3 bases and the J gene lost 0 bases, with 9 bases spanning the gap.

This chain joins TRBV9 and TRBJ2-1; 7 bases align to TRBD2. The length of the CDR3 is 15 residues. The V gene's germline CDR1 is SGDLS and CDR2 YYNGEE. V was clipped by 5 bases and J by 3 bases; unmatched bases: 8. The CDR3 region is CASRSGGSVYNEQFF. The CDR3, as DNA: TGTGCCAGCAGGTCTGGCGGGAGTGTCTACAATGAGCAGTTCTTC.

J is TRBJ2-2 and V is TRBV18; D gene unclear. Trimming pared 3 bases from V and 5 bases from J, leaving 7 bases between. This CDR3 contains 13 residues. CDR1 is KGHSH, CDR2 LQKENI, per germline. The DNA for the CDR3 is TGTGCCAGCTCACCCGAGTTAACCGGGGAGCTGTTTTTT. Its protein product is CASSPELTGELFF. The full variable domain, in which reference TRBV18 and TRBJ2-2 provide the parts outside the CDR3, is NAGVMQNPRHLVRRRGQEARLRCSPMKGHSHVYWYRQLPEEGLKFMVYLQKENIIDESGMPKERFSAEFPKEGPSILRIQQVVRGDSAAYFCASSPELTGELFFGEGSRLTVL.

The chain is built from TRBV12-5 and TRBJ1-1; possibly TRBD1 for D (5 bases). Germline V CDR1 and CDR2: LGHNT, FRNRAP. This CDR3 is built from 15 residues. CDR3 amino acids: CASGRTGLGRGEAFF. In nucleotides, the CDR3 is TGTGCCAGCGGTAGGACGGGGCTGGGAAGAGGGGAAGCTTTCTTT.

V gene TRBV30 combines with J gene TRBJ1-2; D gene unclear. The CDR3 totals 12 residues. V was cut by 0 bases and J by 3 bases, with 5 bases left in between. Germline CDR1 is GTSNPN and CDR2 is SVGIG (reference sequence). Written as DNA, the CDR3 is TGTGCCTGGAGTGTATCCCACTATGGCTACACCTTC. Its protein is CAWSVSHYGYTF.

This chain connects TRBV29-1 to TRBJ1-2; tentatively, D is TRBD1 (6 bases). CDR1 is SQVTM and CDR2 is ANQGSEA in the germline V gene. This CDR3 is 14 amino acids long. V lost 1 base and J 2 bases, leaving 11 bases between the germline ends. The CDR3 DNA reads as TGCAGCGTTGAAGGGGGCCAGGGGAACTATGGCTACACCTTC. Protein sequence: CSVEGGQGNYGYTF.

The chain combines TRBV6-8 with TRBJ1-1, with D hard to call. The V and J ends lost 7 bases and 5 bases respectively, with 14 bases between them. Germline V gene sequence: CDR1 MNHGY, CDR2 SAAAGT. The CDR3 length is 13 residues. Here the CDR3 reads CASTPLSGTEAFF. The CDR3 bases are TGTGCCAGCACCCCTTTGAGTGGGACTGAAGCTTTCTTT.

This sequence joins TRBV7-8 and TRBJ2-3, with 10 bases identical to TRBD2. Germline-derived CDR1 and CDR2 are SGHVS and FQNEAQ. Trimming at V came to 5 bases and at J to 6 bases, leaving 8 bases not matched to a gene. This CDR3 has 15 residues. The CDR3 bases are TGTGCCAGCAGCCTGCCCCTAGCGGGAGCCGATACGCAGTATTTT. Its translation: CASSLPLAGADTQYF.